Listed below are T cell receptor beta chains from one sample, sequenced in a study of blood T cell repertoires in COVID-19. Some clones are missing from TCRdb's copy, which holds only in-frame ones; the method was immunoSEQ multiplex PCR. The sample holds roughly 80,000 clones, roughly four fifths seen once. What was sequenced was peripheral blood. The receptors were sampled from a human donor in a cohort sampled during active COVID-19. Both conserved end residues are part of each CDR3. Fields, in order: clone size, V gene, J gene, D gene, CDR3 protein, CDR3 DNA. D genes are given only for firm matches. For some rows the clone size is stated as once, few or many, or as a class when expanded; others skip it.

abundance: -; v_gene: TRBV28; j_gene: TRBJ1-2; d_gene: -; CDR3aa: CASMKAGRYGYTF; CDR3nt: TGTGCCAGCATGAAGGCAGGGCGCTATGGCTACACCTTC
abundance: -; v_gene: TRBV18; j_gene: TRBJ1-2; d_gene: TRBD1; CDR3aa: CASSPPRDRDYGYTF; CDR3nt: TGTGCCAGCTCACCACCGAGGGACAGGGACTATGGCTACACCTTC
abundance: -; v_gene: TRBV7-2; j_gene: TRBJ1-2; d_gene: -; CDR3aa: CASTPSRSRGSSNYGYTF; CDR3nt: TGTGCCAGCACCCCGTCCCGGTCGCGGGGGAGCTCTAACTATGGCTACACCTTC
abundance: -; v_gene: TRBV28; j_gene: TRBJ1-5; d_gene: -; CDR3aa: CASSLKRLSNQPQHF; CDR3nt: TGTGCCAGCAGTTTAAAGAGACTTAGCAATCAGCCCCAGCATTTT
abundance: -; v_gene: TRBV6-1; j_gene: TRBJ1-2; d_gene: TRBD1; CDR3aa: CASSDQGARSYGYTF; CDR3nt: TGTGCCAGCAGTGATCAGGGGGCAAGAAGCTATGGCTACACCTTC
abundance: -; v_gene: TRBV18; j_gene: TRBJ2-1; d_gene: -; CDR3aa: CASSPPSVGTYNEQFF; CDR3nt: TGTGCCAGCTCACCACCTAGCGTCGGCACCTACAATGAGCAGTTCTTC
abundance: once; v_gene: TRBV19; j_gene: TRBJ1-5; d_gene: -; CDR3aa: CASSIAPIQGYSNQPQHF; CDR3nt: TGTGCCAGTAGTATAGCCCCCATCCAGGGATATAGCAATCAGCCCCAGCATTTT
abundance: -; v_gene: TRBV19; j_gene: TRBJ2-2; d_gene: TRBD1; CDR3aa: CASNPRWTGTNTGELFF; CDR3nt: TGTGCCAGTAACCCACGTTGGACAGGAACGAACACCGGGGAGCTGTTTTTT
abundance: -; v_gene: TRBV18; j_gene: TRBJ2-1; d_gene: TRBD2; CDR3aa: CASSPPSGGDEQFF; CDR3nt: TGTGCCAGCTCACCCCCTAGCGGGGGGGATGAGCAGTTCTTC
abundance: -; v_gene: TRBV7-2; j_gene: TRBJ1-6; d_gene: -; CDR3aa: CASSSQPGVGNSPLHF; CDR3nt: TGTGCCAGCAGCTCGCAACCCGGGGTGGGAAATTCACCCCTCCACTTT
abundance: -; v_gene: TRBV5-6; j_gene: TRBJ1-1; d_gene: TRBD1; CDR3aa: CASSGIGTGGKMNTEAFF; CDR3nt: TGTGCCAGCAGCGGGATCGGGACAGGGGGTAAGATGAACACTGAAGCTTTCTTT
abundance: once; v_gene: TRBV28; j_gene: TRBJ1-4; d_gene: -; CDR3aa: CASSFSRTNEKLFF; CDR3nt: TGTGCCAGCAGTTTTAGTCGGACTAATGAAAAACTGTTTTTT
abundance: -; v_gene: TRBV14; j_gene: TRBJ1-4; d_gene: -; CDR3aa: CASSQRGWEDEKLFF; CDR3nt: TGTGCCAGCAGCCAACGAGGGTGGGAGGATGAAAAACTGTTTTTT
abundance: -; v_gene: TRBV6-5; j_gene: TRBJ1-1; d_gene: TRBD1; CDR3aa: CASSGGQGAGTEAFF; CDR3nt: TGTGCCAGCAGCGGCGGACAGGGGGCAGGTACTGAAGCTTTCTTT
abundance: -; v_gene: TRBV18; j_gene: TRBJ1-3; d_gene: TRBD1; CDR3aa: CASSPETGGSGNTIYF; CDR3nt: TGTGCCAGCTCACCAGAGACAGGGGGTTCTGGAAACACCATATATTTT
abundance: -; v_gene: TRBV19; j_gene: TRBJ1-1; d_gene: -; CDR3aa: CASSILMWGLPGSNTEAFF; CDR3nt: TGTGCCAGTAGTATTTTGATGTGGGGACTTCCGGGCTCAAACACTGAAGCTTTCTTT
abundance: -; v_gene: TRBV6-1; j_gene: TRBJ2-3; d_gene: TRBD2; CDR3aa: CASSAAGGPFDTQYF; CDR3nt: TGTGCCAGCAGTGCAGCGGGGGGGCCTTTCGATACGCAGTATTTT
abundance: -; v_gene: TRBV7-9; j_gene: TRBJ2-7; d_gene: TRBD1; CDR3aa: CASSRWDSSYEQYF; CDR3nt: TGTGCCAGCAGCCGATGGGACAGCTCCTACGAGCAGTACTTC
abundance: -; v_gene: TRBV7-2; j_gene: TRBJ2-3; d_gene: TRBD2; CDR3aa: CASSLGSGRGGVDTQYF; CDR3nt: TGTGCCAGCAGCTTGGGCTCAGGCCGGGGGGGCGTGGATACGCAGTATTTT
abundance: -; v_gene: TRBV18; j_gene: TRBJ2-2; d_gene: -; CDR3aa: CASSLVQNTGELFF; CDR3nt: TGTGCCAGCTCACTCGTCCAGAATACCGGGGAGCTGTTTTTT
abundance: -; v_gene: TRBV19; j_gene: TRBJ2-1; d_gene: TRBD2; CDR3aa: CAIAGVHGGEQFF; CDR3nt: TGTGCCATAGCGGGGGTTCACGGTGGTGAGCAGTTCTTC
abundance: -; v_gene: TRBV7-2; j_gene: TRBJ2-3; d_gene: -; CDR3aa: CASSRTSLRTDTQYF; CDR3nt: TGTGCCAGCAGTCGTACTAGCCTGCGAACAGATACGCAGTATTTT
abundance: -; v_gene: TRBV5-1; j_gene: TRBJ1-2; d_gene: -; CDR3aa: CASSLAGDGYTF; CDR3nt: TGCGCCAGCAGCTTGGCGGGGGATGGCTACACCTTC
abundance: -; v_gene: TRBV5-1; j_gene: TRBJ1-6; d_gene: TRBD1; CDR3aa: CASSWGTANNSPLHF; CDR3nt: TGCGCCAGCAGCTGGGGGACAGCCAATAATTCACCCCTCCACTTT
abundance: -; v_gene: TRBV11-2; j_gene: TRBJ2-5; d_gene: -; CDR3aa: CASSKGGGYETQYF; CDR3nt: TGTGCCAGCAGCAAGGGGGGGGGCTATGAGACCCAGTACTTC
abundance: once; v_gene: TRBV19; j_gene: TRBJ1-2; d_gene: TRBD1; CDR3aa: CASSMAGGDYGYTF; CDR3nt: TGTGCCAGTAGTATGGCAGGGGGCGACTATGGCTACACCTTC
abundance: -; v_gene: TRBV18; j_gene: TRBJ2-5; d_gene: -; CDR3aa: CASSPQGRETQYF; CDR3nt: TGTGCCAGCTCACCTCAGGGAAGGGAGACCCAGTACTTC
abundance: -; v_gene: TRBV18; j_gene: TRBJ2-7; d_gene: TRBD1; CDR3aa: CASSPGTDTYEQYF; CDR3nt: TGTGCCAGCTCACCGGGGACAGATACCTACGAGCAGTACTTC
abundance: -; v_gene: TRBV5-1; j_gene: TRBJ2-1; d_gene: -; CDR3aa: CASSLLLAGQVWVDEQFF; CDR3nt: TGCGCCAGCAGCTTGTTGTTGGCGGGGCAGGTCTGGGTCGATGAGCAGTTCTTC
abundance: -; v_gene: TRBV7-9; j_gene: TRBJ2-3; d_gene: -; CDR3aa: CASSLQGTDTQYF; CDR3nt: TGTGCCAGCAGCTTACAGGGAACAGATACGCAGTATTTT
abundance: many; v_gene: TRBV6-5; j_gene: TRBJ2-6; d_gene: -; CDR3aa: CASSYSTWAGANVLTF; CDR3nt: TGTGCCAGCAGTTACTCGACATGGGCTGGGGCCAACGTCCTGACTTTC
abundance: -; v_gene: TRBV18; j_gene: TRBJ1-6; d_gene: -; CDR3aa: CASSPPSPDSTTLHF; CDR3nt: TGTGCCAGCTCACCACCTTCTCCTGATAGTACGACCCTCCACTTT
abundance: -; v_gene: TRBV4-1; j_gene: TRBJ2-5; d_gene: -; CDR3aa: CASSQDREETQYF; CDR3nt: TGCGCCAGCAGCCAAGACAGGGAAGAGACCCAGTACTTC
abundance: -; v_gene: TRBV2; j_gene: TRBJ2-7; d_gene: TRBD1; CDR3aa: CAITETPRTGTYEQYF; CDR3nt: TGTGCCATCACAGAGACCCCCAGGACAGGGACCTACGAGCAGTACTTC
abundance: -; v_gene: TRBV7-3; j_gene: TRBJ2-7; d_gene: TRBD2; CDR3aa: CASSLSSGETYEQYF; CDR3nt: TGTGCCAGCAGCTTAAGTAGCGGGGAGACCTACGAGCAGTACTTC
abundance: few; v_gene: TRBV30; j_gene: TRBJ1-1; d_gene: -; CDR3aa: CAWNGGSADNTEAFF; CDR3nt: TGTGCCTGGAACGGGGGATCGGCAGATAACACTGAAGCTTTCTTT
abundance: -; v_gene: TRBV30; j_gene: TRBJ2-3; d_gene: TRBD2; CDR3aa: CAWNSGGEDTQYF; CDR3nt: TGTGCCTGGAATAGCGGGGGGGAGGATACGCAGTATTTT
abundance: -; v_gene: TRBV5-1; j_gene: TRBJ2-1; d_gene: -; CDR3aa: CASKWGGSGATNNEQFF; CDR3nt: TGCGCCAGCAAGTGGGGAGGGTCGGGGGCCACTAACAATGAGCAGTTCTTC
abundance: -; v_gene: TRBV9; j_gene: TRBJ2-3; d_gene: TRBD2; CDR3aa: CASKGRGGTDTQYF; CDR3nt: TGTGCCAGCAAAGGGCGGGGGGGCACAGATACGCAGTATTTT
abundance: few; v_gene: TRBV30; j_gene: TRBJ2-7; d_gene: TRBD2; CDR3aa: CAWSAPGLAGSYEQYF; CDR3nt: TGTGCCTGGAGCGCCCCAGGACTAGCGGGGAGCTACGAGCAGTACTTC
abundance: -; v_gene: TRBV7-2; j_gene: TRBJ1-3; d_gene: -; CDR3aa: CASSFVGVGNTIYF; CDR3nt: TGTGCCAGCAGCTTTGTCGGTGTTGGAAACACCATATATTTT
abundance: -; v_gene: TRBV28; j_gene: TRBJ2-3; d_gene: TRBD2; CDR3aa: CASSKLSGGRTDTQYF; CDR3nt: TGTGCCAGCAGTAAACTAAGCGGGGGCCGCACAGATACGCAGTATTTT
abundance: -; v_gene: TRBV18; j_gene: TRBJ1-2; d_gene: TRBD1; CDR3aa: CASSRGQESYTF; CDR3nt: TGTGCCAGCTCACGGGGACAGGAGAGCTACACCTTC
abundance: -; v_gene: TRBV2; j_gene: TRBJ2-4; d_gene: -; CDR3aa: CASRGTFQYF; CDR3nt: TGTGCCAGCAGGGGGACATTTCAGTACTTC
abundance: -; v_gene: TRBV7-2; j_gene: TRBJ2-7; d_gene: -; CDR3aa: CASSLGRVYEQYF; CDR3nt: TGTGCCAGCAGCTTAGGCAGGGTTTACGAGCAGTACTTC
abundance: -; v_gene: TRBV2; j_gene: TRBJ2-5; d_gene: TRBD2; CDR3aa: CASSEAVLAGSRRETQYF; CDR3nt: TGTGCCAGCAGTGAAGCTGTGTTAGCGGGGTCTCGGCGGGAGACCCAGTACTTC
abundance: -; v_gene: TRBV6-6; j_gene: TRBJ1-4; d_gene: -; CDR3aa: CASSPWGGATNEKLFF; CDR3nt: TGTGCCAGCAGTCCGTGGGGAGGCGCAACTAATGAAAAACTGTTTTTT
abundance: -; v_gene: TRBV19; j_gene: TRBJ1-2; d_gene: TRBD1; CDR3aa: CASRDRGGTYGYTF; CDR3nt: TGTGCCAGTAGGGACAGGGGGGGTACTTATGGCTACACCTTC
abundance: -; v_gene: TRBV5-1; j_gene: TRBJ2-1; d_gene: -; CDR3aa: CASSFAEPSYNEQFF; CDR3nt: TGCGCCAGCAGCTTCGCGGAGCCCTCCTACAATGAGCAGTTCTTC
abundance: -; v_gene: TRBV11-2; j_gene: TRBJ1-1; d_gene: -; CDR3aa: CASSNLGHFDTEAFF; CDR3nt: TGTGCCAGCAGCAACCTTGGACATTTCGACACTGAAGCTTTCTTT
abundance: -; v_gene: TRBV19; j_gene: TRBJ1-5; d_gene: -; CDR3aa: CASRDNNQPQHF; CDR3nt: TGTGCCAGTCGGGACAACAATCAGCCCCAGCATTTT
abundance: -; v_gene: TRBV27; j_gene: TRBJ1-6; d_gene: TRBD1; CDR3aa: CASSTGGQVVSPLHF; CDR3nt: TGTGCCAGCAGTACTGGGGGACAGGTTGTCTCACCCCTCCACTTT
abundance: few; v_gene: TRBV2; j_gene: TRBJ2-5; d_gene: -; CDR3aa: CASSPIAIARGTQYF; CDR3nt: TGTGCCAGCAGCCCGATAGCCATTGCGCGGGGGACCCAGTACTTC
abundance: few; v_gene: TRBV10-3; j_gene: TRBJ1-1; d_gene: -; CDR3aa: CATQKQTMNTEAFF; CDR3nt: TGTGCCACCCAAAAACAGACCATGAACACTGAAGCTTTCTTT
abundance: -; v_gene: TRBV28; j_gene: TRBJ1-2; d_gene: TRBD1; CDR3aa: CASSRPPQGARFLRYGYTF; CDR3nt: TGTGCCAGCAGCCGTCCCCCTCAGGGGGCGAGGTTTCTCCGCTATGGCTACACCTTC
abundance: -; v_gene: TRBV21-1; j_gene: TRBJ1-2; d_gene: -; CDR3aa: CASSTSTGSNYYGYTF; CDR3nt: TGTGCCAGCAGCACCTCTACAGGGAGCAATTACTATGGCTACACCTTC
abundance: -; v_gene: TRBV7-2; j_gene: TRBJ1-5; d_gene: -; CDR3aa: CASSLTENQPQHF; CDR3nt: TGTGCCAGCAGCTTAACAGAGAATCAGCCCCAGCATTTT
abundance: -; v_gene: TRBV5-1; j_gene: TRBJ2-3; d_gene: -; CDR3aa: CASSFSGTDTQYF; CDR3nt: TGCGCCAGCAGCTTTTCGGGAACAGATACGCAGTATTTT
abundance: -; v_gene: TRBV5-1; j_gene: TRBJ1-1; d_gene: -; CDR3aa: CASSSSGRRTEAFF; CDR3nt: TGCGCCAGCAGCTCATCAGGAAGGCGCACTGAAGCTTTCTTT
abundance: -; v_gene: TRBV5-1; j_gene: TRBJ2-7; d_gene: -; CDR3aa: CASSSGHLYEQYF; CDR3nt: TGCGCCAGCAGCTCGGGACACCTATACGAGCAGTACTTC